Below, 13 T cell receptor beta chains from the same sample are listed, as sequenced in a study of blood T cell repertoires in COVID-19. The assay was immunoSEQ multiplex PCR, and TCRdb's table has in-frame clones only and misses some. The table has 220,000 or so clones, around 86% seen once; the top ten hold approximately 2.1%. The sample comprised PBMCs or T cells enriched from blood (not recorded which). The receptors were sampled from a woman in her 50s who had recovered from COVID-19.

The DNA of the CDR3 is TGTGCCAGCAGCTTTTTTGGCCGGGGGGGCAACACTGAAGCTTTCTTT. It translates to CASSFFGRGGNTEAFF. The J gene is TRBJ1-1, the V gene TRBV7-9; D may be TRBD1 (6 bases). Germline V gives CDR1 SEHNR, CDR2 FQNEAQ (reference sequence). The CDR3 has 16 amino acids. The germline V and J ends were trimmed by 3 bases and 2 bases, with 16 bases remaining between them.

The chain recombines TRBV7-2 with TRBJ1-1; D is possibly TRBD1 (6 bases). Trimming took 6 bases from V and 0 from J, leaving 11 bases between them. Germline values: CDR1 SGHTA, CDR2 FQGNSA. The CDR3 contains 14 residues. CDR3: CASRSGTMNTEAFF. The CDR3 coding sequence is TGTGCCAGCAGGTCCGGGACAATGAACACTGAAGCTTTCTTT.

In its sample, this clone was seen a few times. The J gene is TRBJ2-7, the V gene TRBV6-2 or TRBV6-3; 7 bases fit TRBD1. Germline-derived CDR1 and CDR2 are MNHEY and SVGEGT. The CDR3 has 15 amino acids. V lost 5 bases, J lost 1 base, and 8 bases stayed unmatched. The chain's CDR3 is CASSHRTGHSYEQYF. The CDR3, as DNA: TGTGCCAGCAGTCACAGGACAGGTCATTCCTACGAGCAGTACTTC.

The CDR3 is CASSRAGTGKFGYTF. For the CDR3, the DNA is TGCGCCAGCAGCAGGGCCGGGACAGGGAAGTTTGGCTACACCTTC. The rearrangement links TRBV5-1 to TRBJ1-2; 9 positions agree with TRBD1. Trimming at V came to 4 bases and at J to 7 bases, leaving 11 bases not matched to a gene. The CDR3 has 15 amino acids. The germline V gene has CDR1 SGHRS and CDR2 YFSETQ. Based on the CDR3 plus reference TRBV5-1 and TRBJ1-2, the full variable domain is KAGVTQTPRYLIKTRGQQVTLSCSPISGHRSVSWYQQTPGQGLQFLFEYFSETQRNKGNFPGRFSGRQFSNSRSEMNVSTLELGDSALYLCASSRAGTGKFGYTFGSGTRLTVV.

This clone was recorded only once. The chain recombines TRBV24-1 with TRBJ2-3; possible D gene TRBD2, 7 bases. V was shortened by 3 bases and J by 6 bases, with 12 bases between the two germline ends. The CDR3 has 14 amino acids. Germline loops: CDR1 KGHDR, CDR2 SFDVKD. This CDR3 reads CATSDTGGRDTQYF. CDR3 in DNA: TGTGCCACCAGTGATACGGGGGGCAGGGATACGCAGTATTTT.

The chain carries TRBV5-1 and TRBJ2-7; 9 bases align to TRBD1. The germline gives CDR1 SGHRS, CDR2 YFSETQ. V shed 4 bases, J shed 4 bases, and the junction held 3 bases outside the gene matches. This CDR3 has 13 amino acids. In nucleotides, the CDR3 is TGCGCCAGCAGCCGGGACAGGGAATACGAGCAGTACTTC. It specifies CASSRDREYEQYF.

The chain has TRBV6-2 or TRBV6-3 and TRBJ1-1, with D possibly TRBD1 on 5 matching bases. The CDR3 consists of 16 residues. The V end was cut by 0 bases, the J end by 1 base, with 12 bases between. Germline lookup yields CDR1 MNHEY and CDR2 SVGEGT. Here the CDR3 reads CASSYSQGRTNTEAFF. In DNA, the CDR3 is TGTGCCAGCAGTTACTCGCAGGGTAGGACGAACACTGAAGCTTTCTTT.

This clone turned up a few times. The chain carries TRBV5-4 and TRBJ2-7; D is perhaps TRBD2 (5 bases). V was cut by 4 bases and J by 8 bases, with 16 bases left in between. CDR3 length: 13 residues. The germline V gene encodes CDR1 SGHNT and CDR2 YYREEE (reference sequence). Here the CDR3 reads CASSPREGTQQYF. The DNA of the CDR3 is TGTGCCAGCAGCCCCCGGGAAGGTACCCAGCAGTACTTC.

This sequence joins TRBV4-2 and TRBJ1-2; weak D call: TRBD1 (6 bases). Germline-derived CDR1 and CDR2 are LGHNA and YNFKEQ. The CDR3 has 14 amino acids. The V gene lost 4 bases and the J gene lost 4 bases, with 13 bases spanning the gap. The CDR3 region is CASSREQGTYGYTF. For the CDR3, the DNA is TGTGCCAGCAGCCGGGAACAGGGAACCTATGGCTACACCTTC.

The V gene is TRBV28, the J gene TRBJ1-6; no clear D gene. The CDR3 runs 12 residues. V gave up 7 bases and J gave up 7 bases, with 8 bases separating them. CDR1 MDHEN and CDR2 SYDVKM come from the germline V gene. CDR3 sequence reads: CASTVQNSPLHF. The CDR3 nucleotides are TGTGCCAGCACCGTACAGAATTCACCCCTCCACTTT.

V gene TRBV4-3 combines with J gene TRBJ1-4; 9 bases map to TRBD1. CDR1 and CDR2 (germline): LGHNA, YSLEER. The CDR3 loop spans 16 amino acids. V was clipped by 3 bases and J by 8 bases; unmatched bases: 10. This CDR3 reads CASSHNPGQGKEKLFF. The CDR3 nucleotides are TGCGCCAGCAGCCATAACCCGGGACAGGGAAAGGAAAAACTGTTTTTT.

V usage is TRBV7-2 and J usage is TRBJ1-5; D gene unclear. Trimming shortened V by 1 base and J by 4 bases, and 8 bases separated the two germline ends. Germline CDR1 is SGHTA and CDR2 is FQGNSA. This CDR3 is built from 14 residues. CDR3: CASSLVRSNQPQHF. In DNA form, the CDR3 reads TGTGCCAGCAGCTTAGTGAGGTCAAATCAGCCCCAGCATTTT. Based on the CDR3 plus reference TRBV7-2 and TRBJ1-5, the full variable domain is GAGVSQSPSNKVTEKGKDVELRCDPISGHTALYWYRQSLGQGLEFLIYFQGNSAPDKSGLPSDRFSAERTGGSVSTLTIQRTQQEDSAVYLCASSLVRSNQPQHFGDGTRLSIL.

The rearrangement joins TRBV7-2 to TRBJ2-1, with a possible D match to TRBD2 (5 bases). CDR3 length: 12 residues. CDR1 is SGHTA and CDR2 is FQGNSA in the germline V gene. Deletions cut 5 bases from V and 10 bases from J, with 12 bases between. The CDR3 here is CASSPWTGEQFF. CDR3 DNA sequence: TGTGCCAGCAGCCCATGGACTGGCGAGCAGTTCTTC.